Below are 13 T cell receptor beta chains sequenced from a single sample in a study of vaccination effects on CD4 cells after COVID-19. These TCRs' antigens remain unknown. TCRdb keeps only in-frame clones here, not all; method: immunoSEQ multiplex PCR. The sample shows under 40,000 clones, around 70% of them seen only once. After roughly 11 days in culture, the CD4+ T cells were isolated. Source: CD4+ T cells from PBMCs cultured without peptide, taken before COVID-19 vaccination. These receptors were obtained from a human donor who received a COVID-19 vaccine.

The chain employs TRBV2 and TRBJ2-3; 12 nucleotides align to TRBD2. Germline V gene sequence: CDR1 SNHLY, CDR2 FYNNEI. Trimming cost V 8 bases and J 8 bases; bases outside gene matches: 8. The CDR3 has 14 amino acids. The DNA for the CDR3 is TGTGCCAGCGGGGGAGGACTAGCGGGATTTACGCAGTATTTT. This gives the protein CASGGGLAGFTQYF. Based on the CDR3 plus reference TRBV2 and TRBJ2-3, the full variable domain is EPEVTQTPSHQVTQMGQEVILRCVPISNHLYFYWYRQILGQKVEFLVSFYNNEISEKSEIFDDQFSVERPDGSNFTLKIRSTKLEDSAMYFCASGGGLAGFTQYFGPGTRLTVL.

The V call is TRBV2, the J call TRBJ2-4; TRBD2 matches at 9 bases. This CDR3 is built from 14 residues. Germline V gene data show CDR1 as SNHLY and CDR2 as FYNNEI. J lost 6 bases, V lost 6 bases, and 6 bases had no gene match. In DNA, the CDR3 is TGTGCCAGCAGCCCCAGCGGGGGGTTAAACATTCAGTACTTC. Translation: CASSPSGGLNIQYF. The full variable domain, with the rest looked up from reference TRBV2 and TRBJ2-4, is EPEVTQTPSHQVTQMGQEVILRCVPISNHLYFYWYRQILGQKVEFLVSFYNNEISEKSEIFDDQFSVERPDGSNFTLKIRSTKLEDSAMYFCASSPSGGLNIQYFGAGTRLSVL.

The genes are TRBV19 and TRBJ1-2, with D perhaps matching TRBD1 (6 bases). The CDR3 consists of 13 residues. Germline V gene data show CDR1 as LNHDA and CDR2 as SQIVND (reference sequence). The germline V and J ends were trimmed by 6 bases and 6 bases, with 14 bases remaining between them. CDR3 sequence (DNA): TGTGCCAGTAGCCCGAAGGGGGGAGATGGCTACACCTTC. Translating gives CASSPKGGDGYTF.

This clone was counted only a few times. V is TRBV9 and J is TRBJ2-1; 7 bases are shared with TRBD2. V shed 0 bases, J shed 4 bases, and the junction held 7 bases outside the gene matches. Germline V gene data show CDR1 as SGDLS and CDR2 as YYNGEE. This CDR3 is built from 16 residues. CDR3 DNA sequence: TGTGCCAGCAGCGTAGGATCGGCGGGAGCATACAATGAGCAGTTCTTC. Translated, it gives CASSVGSAGAYNEQFF. Full variable domain (rest looked up from reference TRBV9 and TRBJ2-1): DSGVTQTPKHLITATGQRVTLRCSPRSGDLSVYWYQQSLDQGLQFLIQYYNGEERAKGNILERFSAQQFPDLHSELNLSSLELGDSALYFCASSVGSAGAYNEQFFGPGTRLTVL.

The V and J genes are TRBV5-1 and TRBJ2-1; no clear D gene. V lost 2 bases and J 2 bases, leaving 11 bases between the germline ends. The CDR3 covers 15 residues. Germline CDR1 and CDR2: SGHRS and YFSETQ. The CDR3 region is CASSFRSTPYNEQFF. CDR3 nucleotide sequence: TGCGCCAGCAGCTTTCGGTCTACCCCCTACAATGAGCAGTTCTTC.

This chain links TRBV7-9 with TRBJ1-1; D gene uncertain. Germline V CDR1 and CDR2: SEHNR, FQNEAQ (reference sequence). This CDR3 spans 14 amino acids. Trimming cost V 1 base and J 5 bases, with 11 bases left between them. CDR3 amino acids: CASSLEGGVTEAFF. The CDR3 DNA sequence: TGTGCCAGCAGCTTAGAGGGTGGGGTTACTGAAGCTTTCTTT. Full variable domain (missing parts from reference TRBV7-9 and TRBJ1-1): DTGVSQNPRHKITKRGQNVTFRCDPISEHNRLYWYRQTLGQGPEFLTYFQNEAQLEKSRLLSDRFSAERPKGSFSTLEIQRTEQGDSAMYLCASSLEGGVTEAFFGQGTRLTVV.

The chain combines TRBV10-2 with TRBJ1-1; D is unclear. Germline V gene data show CDR1 as WSHSY and CDR2 as SAAADI. V lost 8 bases, J lost 10 bases, and 14 bases lay in between. The CDR3 has 11 residues. The CDR3 spells CASDVRRRAFF. In nucleotides, the CDR3 is TGCGCCAGCGATGTCAGACGAAGAGCTTTCTTT.

This clone occurred a few times. The chain employs TRBV3-1 (or the pseudogene TRBV3-2) and TRBJ2-7; 10 nucleotides match TRBD2. The CDR3 consists of 16 residues. Germline V gives CDR1 LGHDT, CDR2 YNNKEL (reference sequence). J gave up 6 bases and V 4 bases, and 12 bases lay outside the gene matches. CDR3 loop: CASSPWGSGGSIEQYF. As DNA, the CDR3 is TGTGCCAGCAGCCCTTGGGGTAGCGGGGGGTCTATCGAGCAGTACTTC.

The V gene is TRBV20-1, the J gene TRBJ2-7; 8 bases align to TRBD2. The CDR3 has 14 residues. CDR1 and CDR2 (germline): DFQATT, SNEGSKA (reference sequence). J gave up 1 base and V 3 bases, and 5 bases lay outside the gene matches. CDR3 loop: CSASETSGSYEQYF. CDR3 DNA sequence: TGCAGTGCTAGTGAAACTAGCGGATCCTACGAGCAGTACTTC.

V and J are TRBV12-5 and TRBJ2-7; D is possibly TRBD2 (5 bases). Trimming shortened V by 0 bases and J by 1 base, and 10 bases separated the two germline ends. Germline assignment: CDR1 LGHNT and CDR2 FRNRAP. The CDR3 has 15 amino acids. CDR3 in amino acids: CASGLVLGQSYEQYF. DNA of the CDR3: TGTGCTAGTGGTTTGGTACTAGGTCAGTCCTACGAGCAGTACTTC.

J is TRBJ2-3 and V is TRBV4-2; unclear D gene. This CDR3 is built from 11 residues. From germline, CDR1 is LGHNA and CDR2 YNFKEQ. V was trimmed by 6 bases and J by 2 bases, leaving 3 bases between them. CDR3 DNA sequence: TGTGCCAGCAGAAACACAGATACGCAGTATTTT. It specifies CASRNTDTQYF.

The table lists this clone with a few counts. The rearrangement uses TRBV10-3 and TRBJ1-6; no firm D call. V was shortened by 2 bases and J by 5 bases, with 10 bases between the two germline ends. This CDR3 comprises 15 residues. Germline CDR1 is ENHRY and CDR2 is SYGVKD. CDR3 amino acids: CAISEREVNNSPLHF. CDR3 in DNA: TGTGCCATCAGTGAGCGGGAGGTCAATAATTCACCCCTCCACTTT.

The chain couples TRBV5-5 to TRBJ2-7; 9 bases line up with TRBD2. Trimming removed 4 bases from V and 2 bases from J; junction bases left unmatched: 10. The CDR3 contains 16 residues. CDR1 is SGHKS and CDR2 is YYEKEE in the germline V gene (reference sequence). This chain's CDR3 is CASSRLAGMQTYEQYF. In DNA form, the CDR3 reads TGTGCCAGCAGCAGGCTAGCGGGGATGCAGACCTACGAGCAGTACTTC.